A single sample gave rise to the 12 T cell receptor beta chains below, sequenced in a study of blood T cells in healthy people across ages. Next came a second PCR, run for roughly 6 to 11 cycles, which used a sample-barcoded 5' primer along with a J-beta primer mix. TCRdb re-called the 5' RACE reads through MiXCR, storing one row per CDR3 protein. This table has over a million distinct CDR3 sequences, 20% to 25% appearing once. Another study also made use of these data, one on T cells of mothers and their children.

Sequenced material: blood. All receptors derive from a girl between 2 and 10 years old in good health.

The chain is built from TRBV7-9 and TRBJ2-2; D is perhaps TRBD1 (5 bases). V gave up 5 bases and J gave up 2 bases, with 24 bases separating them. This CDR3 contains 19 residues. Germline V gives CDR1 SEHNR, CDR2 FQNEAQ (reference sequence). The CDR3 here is CASSASTRAIVTNTGELFF. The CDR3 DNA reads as TGTGCCAGCAGCGCCTCCACCAGGGCGATAGTAACCAACACCGGGGAGCTGTTTTTT.

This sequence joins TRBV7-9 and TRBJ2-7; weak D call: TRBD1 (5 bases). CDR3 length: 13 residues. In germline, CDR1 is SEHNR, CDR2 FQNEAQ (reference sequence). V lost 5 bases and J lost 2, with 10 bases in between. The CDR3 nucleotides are TGTGCCAGCAGCCGCAGGGTCCCCTACGAGCAGTACTTC. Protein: CASSRRVPYEQYF.

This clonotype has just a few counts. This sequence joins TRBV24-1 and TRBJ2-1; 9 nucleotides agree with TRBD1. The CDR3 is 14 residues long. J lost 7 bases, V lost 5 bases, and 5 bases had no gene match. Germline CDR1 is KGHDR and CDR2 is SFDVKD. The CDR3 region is CATSGGQGRNEQFF. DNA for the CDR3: TGTGCCACCAGTGGGGGACAGGGAAGGAATGAGCAGTTCTTC.

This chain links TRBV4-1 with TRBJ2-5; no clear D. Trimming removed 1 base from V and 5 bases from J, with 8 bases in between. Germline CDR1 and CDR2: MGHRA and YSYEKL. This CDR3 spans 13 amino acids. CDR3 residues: CASSQALLETQYF. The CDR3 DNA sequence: TGCGCCAGCAGCCAAGCGTTGCTCGAGACCCAGTACTTC.

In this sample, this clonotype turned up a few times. Written as DNA, the CDR3 is TGCAGTGCTAGAGATCTGCGAAAAGACCCCTACAATGAGCAGTTCTTC. Its protein is CSARDLRKDPYNEQFF. The V and J genes are TRBV20-1 and TRBJ2-1, with D uncertain. Trimming left V 0 bases short and J 2 bases short, with 14 bases between. Germline values: CDR1 DFQATT, CDR2 SNEGSKA (reference sequence). CDR3 length equals 16 residues.

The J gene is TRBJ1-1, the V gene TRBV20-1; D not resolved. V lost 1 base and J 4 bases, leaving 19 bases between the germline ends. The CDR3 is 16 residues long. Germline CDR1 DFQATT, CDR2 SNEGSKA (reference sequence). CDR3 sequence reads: CSARVEVSFLSTEAFF. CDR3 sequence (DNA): TGCAGTGCTAGAGTAGAGGTTAGCTTTCTGTCCACTGAAGCTTTCTTT.

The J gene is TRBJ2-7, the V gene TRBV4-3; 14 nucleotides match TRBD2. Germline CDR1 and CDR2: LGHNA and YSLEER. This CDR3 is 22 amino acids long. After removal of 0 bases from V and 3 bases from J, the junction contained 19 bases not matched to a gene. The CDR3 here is CASSQDAQRPGTSGGPDYEQYF. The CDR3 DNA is TGCGCCAGCAGCCAAGATGCCCAACGTCCCGGGACTAGCGGGGGACCTGACTACGAGCAGTACTTC.

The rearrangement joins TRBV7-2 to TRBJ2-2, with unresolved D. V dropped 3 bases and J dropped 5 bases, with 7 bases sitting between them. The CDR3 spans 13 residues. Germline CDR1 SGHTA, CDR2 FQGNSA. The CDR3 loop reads CASSFQITGELFF. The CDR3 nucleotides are TGTGCCAGCAGCTTCCAGATAACCGGGGAGCTGTTTTTT.

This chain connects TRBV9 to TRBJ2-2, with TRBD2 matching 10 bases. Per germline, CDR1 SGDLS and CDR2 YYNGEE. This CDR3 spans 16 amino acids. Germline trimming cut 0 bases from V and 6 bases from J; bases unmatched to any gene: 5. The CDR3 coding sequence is TGTGCCAGCAGCGTAGAAGCGGGGGGGCCCCCCGGGGAGCTGTTTTTT. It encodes CASSVEAGGPPGELFF.

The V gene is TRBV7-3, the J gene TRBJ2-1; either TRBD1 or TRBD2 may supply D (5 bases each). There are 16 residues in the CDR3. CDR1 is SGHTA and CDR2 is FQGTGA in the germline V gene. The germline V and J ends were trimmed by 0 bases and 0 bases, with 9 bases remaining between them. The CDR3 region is CASSLTGDSSYNEQFF. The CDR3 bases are TGTGCCAGCAGCTTAACGGGGGATAGCTCCTACAATGAGCAGTTCTTC.

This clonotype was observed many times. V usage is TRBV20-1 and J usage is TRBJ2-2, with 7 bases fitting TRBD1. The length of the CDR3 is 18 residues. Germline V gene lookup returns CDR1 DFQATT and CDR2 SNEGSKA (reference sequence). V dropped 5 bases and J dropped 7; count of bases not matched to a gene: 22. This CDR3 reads CSALSPEGGIHVGGELFF. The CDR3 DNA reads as TGCAGTGCTCTCTCCCCGGAAGGGGGCATACATGTTGGCGGGGAGCTGTTTTTT.

The CDR3, as DNA: TGCAGCGTTGACGTTACTCCCGGGGAGACCCAGTACTTC. Protein sequence: CSVDVTPGETQYF. This chain joins TRBV29-1 and TRBJ2-5; unclear D gene. The CDR3 covers 13 residues. CDR1 is SQVTM, CDR2 ANQGSEA, per germline. The V end lost 3 bases, the J end lost 5 bases, and 13 bases lay between the germline ends.